This entry lists 17 T cell receptor beta chains sequenced from one sample in a study of cytomegalovirus exposure and HLA in healthy donors. In the PCR, 60 Vbeta and 13 Jbeta primers were used. Assay used: immunoSEQ multiplex PCR; TCRdb lists only in-frame clones, some missing. Of about 100,000 clones listed, 84% are singletons. Sequencing was carried out using PBMCs. The receptor source for this set is a woman under 30 in good health and CMV-seronegative.

This rearrangement joins TRBV7-9 to TRBJ1-4, with 8 bases identical to TRBD1. The V gene end was trimmed by 4 bases and the J gene end by 8 bases; junction bases not matched to a gene: 12. CDR1 and CDR2 (germline): SEHNR, FQNEAQ (reference sequence). This CDR3 has 16 amino acids. In nucleotides, the CDR3 is TGTGCCAGCAGCTCCAATGACAGGGGATTTGGGGAAAAACTGTTTTTT. Translation gives CASSSNDRGFGEKLFF.

This clone was counted a single time. J is TRBJ2-2 and V is TRBV7-3; 7 bases agree with TRBD2. CDR1 and CDR2 (germline): SGHTA, FQGTGA. The J segment lost 0 bases and the V segment lost 2 bases, leaving 0 bases of the junction unmatched. The CDR3 length is 15 residues. DNA of the CDR3: TGTGCCAGCAGCTTAGCGGGGGCGAACACCGGGGAGCTGTTTTTT. Translation: CASSLAGANTGELFF.

The chain uses TRBV28 and TRBJ2-2; D not resolved. This CDR3 has 12 amino acids. Per the germline V gene, CDR1 is MDHEN and CDR2 is SYDVKM. The V end was cut by 8 bases, the J end by 1 base, with 5 bases between. For the CDR3, the DNA is TGTGCCAGCCCCGGGAACACCGGGGAGCTGTTTTTT. Translating gives CASPGNTGELFF.

The J gene is TRBJ2-1, the V gene TRBV5-1; 9 bases agree with TRBD1. J gave up 4 bases and V 3 bases, and 5 bases lay outside the gene matches. The germline CDR1 and CDR2 sequences are SGHRS and YFSETQ. The CDR3 is 15 residues long. The CDR3 loop reads CASSSLGTGYNEQFF. CDR3 in DNA: TGCGCCAGCAGCTCGTTAGGGACAGGGTACAATGAGCAGTTCTTC.

V is TRBV6-4 and J is TRBJ2-7, with D unclear. Germline-derived CDR1 and CDR2 are MRHNA and SNTAGT. V was clipped by 10 bases and J by 6 bases, with 13 bases between them. There are 11 residues in the CDR3. CDR3 nucleotide sequence: TGTGCCACCCCTCGTGACTCCGAGCAGTACTTC. This codes for CATPRDSEQYF.

This rearrangement joins TRBV11-2 to TRBJ2-7; D possibly corresponds to TRBD2 (5 bases). Deletions cut 4 bases from V and 2 bases from J, with 12 bases between. This CDR3 has 14 residues. CDR1 is SGHAT, CDR2 FQNNGV, per germline. The DNA for the CDR3 is TGTGCCAGCAGCTCGAGGGCCGGGACCTACGAGCAGTACTTC. Its translation is CASSSRAGTYEQYF.

The chain recombines TRBV9 with TRBJ1-1; D remains unclear. Germline V lookup: CDR1 SGDLS, CDR2 YYNGEE. The germline V and J ends were trimmed by 0 bases and 2 bases, with 11 bases remaining between them. The CDR3 length is 15 residues. CDR3 residues: CASSVAPGINTEAFF. The CDR3 coding sequence is TGTGCCAGCAGCGTAGCCCCTGGCATCAACACTGAAGCTTTCTTT.

V and J are TRBV14 and TRBJ1-1; 8 bases align to TRBD1. J was trimmed by 7 bases and V by 1 base; bases with no gene match: 11. Germline V CDR1 and CDR2: SGHDN, FVKESK. The CDR3 spans 16 residues. Here the CDR3 DNA reads TGTGCCAGCAGCCAAGGTGGACCGGACAGGGTAATTGAAGCTTTCTTT. This translates into CASSQGGPDRVIEAFF.

This rearrangement joins TRBV2 to TRBJ1-1, with TRBD1 identical over 7 bases. The V gene's germline CDR1 is SNHLY and CDR2 FYNNEI. Trimming removed 8 bases from V and 1 base from J; junction bases left unmatched: 7. This CDR3 region has 14 residues. CDR3 sequence: CASRQGGWNTEAFF. The CDR3 nucleotides read TGTGCCAGCCGACAGGGCGGGTGGAACACTGAAGCTTTCTTT.

This chain uses TRBV6-1 with TRBJ2-7; tentative D call: TRBD1 (6 bases). The CDR3 has 14 amino acids. Germline CDR1 is MNHNS and CDR2 is SASEGT. V was pared by 6 bases and J by 2 bases, with 14 bases between. The CDR3: CASRRRQEAYEQYF. The CDR3 coding sequence is TGTGCCAGCAGGAGGCGACAGGAGGCCTACGAGCAGTACTTC.

The chain couples TRBV18 to TRBJ2-7, with D hard to call. V lost 3 bases and J 3 bases, leaving 18 bases between the germline ends. Per the germline V gene, CDR1 is KGHSH and CDR2 is LQKENI. This CDR3 has 16 residues. The CDR3 spells CASSPPHVGPIYEQYF. For the CDR3, the DNA is TGTGCCAGCTCACCTCCCCATGTTGGGCCGATCTACGAGCAGTACTTC.

The V call is TRBV16, the J call TRBJ2-3; D is unclear. The ends were cut back, 2 bases at V and 1 base at J, with 7 bases in the middle. The CDR3 is 14 residues long. Per the germline V gene, CDR1 is KGHSY and CDR2 is FQNENV. The CDR3 DNA sequence: TGTGCCAGCAGCCAAGGTGGAGGCACAGATACGCAGTATTTT. This translates into CASSQGGGTDTQYF.

The chain has TRBV5-1 and TRBJ2-1; tentatively, D is TRBD1 (6 bases). CDR1 SGHRS and CDR2 YFSETQ come from the germline V gene. The CDR3 contains 12 residues. V was pared by 4 bases and J by 7 bases, with 9 bases between. The CDR3 loop reads CASSHTGNEQFF. In DNA, the CDR3 is TGCGCCAGCAGCCACACAGGGAATGAGCAGTTCTTC.

The rearrangement uses TRBV9 and TRBJ2-2; 7 positions match TRBD1. Germline-derived CDR1 and CDR2 are SGDLS and YYNGEE. V trimming: 3 bases; J trimming: 4 bases; junction bases outside the gene matches: 12. The CDR3 is made up of 17 amino acids. CDR3 sequence (DNA): TGTGCCAGCAGCGGCCTCAGACAGGGCCGTGGCACCGGGGAGCTGTTTTTT. Its protein product is CASSGLRQGRGTGELFF.

The chain couples TRBV7-2 to TRBJ1-1; the D gene is possibly TRBD1 (5 bases). The germline V gene encodes CDR1 SGHTA and CDR2 FQGNSA. The CDR3 length is 13 residues. V was shortened by 4 bases and J by 5 bases, with 11 bases between the two germline ends. DNA of the CDR3: TGTGCCAGCAGCTCTGAAGGACAAACTGAAGCTTTCTTT. It yields the protein CASSSEGQTEAFF.

The J gene is TRBJ2-5, the V gene TRBV5-5, with D maybe TRBD1 (6 bases). This CDR3 comprises 16 residues. CDR1 and CDR2 (germline): SGHKS, YYEKEE (reference sequence). Trimming left V 2 bases short and J 5 bases short, with 19 bases between. The CDR3 sequence: CASSLGTIGGLETQYF. CDR3 sequence (DNA): TGTGCCAGCAGCTTAGGGACCATAGGGGGTTTGGAGACCCAGTACTTC.

The V call is TRBV15, the J call TRBJ2-1; TRBD2 matches at 7 bases. V was clipped by 3 bases and J by 0 bases; unmatched bases: 11. The CDR3 length is 18 residues. Per germline, CDR1 LNHNV and CDR2 YYDKDF (reference sequence). The CDR3 is CATSRAALSGSSYNEQFF. DNA for the CDR3: TGTGCCACCAGCAGGGCCGCACTTAGCGGGTCCTCCTACAATGAGCAGTTCTTC.